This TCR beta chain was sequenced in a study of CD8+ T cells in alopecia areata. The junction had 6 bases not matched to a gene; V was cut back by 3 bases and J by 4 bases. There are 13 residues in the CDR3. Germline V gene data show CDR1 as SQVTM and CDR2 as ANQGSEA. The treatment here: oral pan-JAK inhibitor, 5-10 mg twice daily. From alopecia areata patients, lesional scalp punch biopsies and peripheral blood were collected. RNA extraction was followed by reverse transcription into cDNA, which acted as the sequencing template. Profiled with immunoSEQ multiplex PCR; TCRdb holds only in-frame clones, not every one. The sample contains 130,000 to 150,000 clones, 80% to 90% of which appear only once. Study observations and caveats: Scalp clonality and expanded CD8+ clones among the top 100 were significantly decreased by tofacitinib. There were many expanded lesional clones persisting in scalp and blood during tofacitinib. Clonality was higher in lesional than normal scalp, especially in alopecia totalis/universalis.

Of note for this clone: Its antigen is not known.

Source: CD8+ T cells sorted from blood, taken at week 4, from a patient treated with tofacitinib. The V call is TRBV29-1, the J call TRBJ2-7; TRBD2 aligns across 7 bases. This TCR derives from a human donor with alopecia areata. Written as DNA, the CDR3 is TGCAGCGTTGAGGGGGGGGAGCGATACGAGCAGTACTTC. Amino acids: CSVEGGERYEQYF.